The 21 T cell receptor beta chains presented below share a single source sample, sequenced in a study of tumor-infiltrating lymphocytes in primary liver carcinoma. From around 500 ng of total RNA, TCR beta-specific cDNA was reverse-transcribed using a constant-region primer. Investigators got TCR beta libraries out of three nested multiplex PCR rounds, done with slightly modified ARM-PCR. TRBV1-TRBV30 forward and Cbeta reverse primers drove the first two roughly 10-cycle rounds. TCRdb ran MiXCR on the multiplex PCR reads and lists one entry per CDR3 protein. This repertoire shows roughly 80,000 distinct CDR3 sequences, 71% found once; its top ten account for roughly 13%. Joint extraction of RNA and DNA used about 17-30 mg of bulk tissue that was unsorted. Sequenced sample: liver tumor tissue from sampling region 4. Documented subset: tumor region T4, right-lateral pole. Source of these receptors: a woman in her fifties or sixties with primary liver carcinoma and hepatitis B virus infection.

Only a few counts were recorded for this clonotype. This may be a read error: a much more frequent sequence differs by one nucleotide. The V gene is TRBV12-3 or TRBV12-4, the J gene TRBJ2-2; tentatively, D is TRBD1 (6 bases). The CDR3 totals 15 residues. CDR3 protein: CAGSYTGPNTGELFF. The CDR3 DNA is TGTGCCGGCAGCTATACAGGGCCGAACACCGGGGAGCTGTTTTTT.

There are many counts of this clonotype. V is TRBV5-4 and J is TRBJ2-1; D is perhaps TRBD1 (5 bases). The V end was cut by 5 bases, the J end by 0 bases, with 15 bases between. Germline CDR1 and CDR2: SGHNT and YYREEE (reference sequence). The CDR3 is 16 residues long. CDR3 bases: TGTGCCAGCAGTCCGCCAGGGATGAGCTCCTACAATGAGCAGTTCTTC. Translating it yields CASSPPGMSSYNEQFF.

The CDR3 here is CARGRTGRGYNEQFF. The CDR3 DNA reads as TGTGCCAGGGGACGGACAGGGAGGGGCTACAATGAGCAGTTCTTC. The V gene is TRBV12-3 or TRBV12-4, the J gene TRBJ2-1; TRBD1 is a possible D gene (8 bases). This CDR3 region has 15 residues. The V end lost 9 bases, the J end lost 3 bases, and 18 bases lay between the germline ends.

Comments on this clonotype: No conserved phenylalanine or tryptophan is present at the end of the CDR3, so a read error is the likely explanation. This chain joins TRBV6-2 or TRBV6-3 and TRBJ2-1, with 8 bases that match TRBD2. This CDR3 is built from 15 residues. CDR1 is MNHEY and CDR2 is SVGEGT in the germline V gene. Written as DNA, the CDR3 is TGTGTCAGCAGCGGAATGGGTAGCGGGATCAATGAGCAGTTCGTC. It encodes CVSSGMGSGINEQFV.

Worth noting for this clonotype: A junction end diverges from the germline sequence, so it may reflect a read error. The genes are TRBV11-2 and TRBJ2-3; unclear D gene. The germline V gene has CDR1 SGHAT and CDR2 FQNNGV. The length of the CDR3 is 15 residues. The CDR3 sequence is CVSSPGLTGPDTQYF. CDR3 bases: TGTGTCAGCAGCCCTGGGCTAACGGGCCCAGATACGCAGTATTTT.

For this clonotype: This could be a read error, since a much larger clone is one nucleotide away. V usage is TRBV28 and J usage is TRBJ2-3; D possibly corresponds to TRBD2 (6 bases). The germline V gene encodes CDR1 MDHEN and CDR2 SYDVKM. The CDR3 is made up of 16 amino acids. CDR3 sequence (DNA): TGTGCCAACAGTTTGTTCGGGGGATCCAGCACAGATACGCAGTATTTT. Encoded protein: CANSLFGGSSTDTQYF. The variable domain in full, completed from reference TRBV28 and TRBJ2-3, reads DVKVTQSSRYLVKRTGEKVFLECVQDMDHENMFWYRQDPGLGLRLIYFSYDVKMKEKGDIPEGYSVSREKKERFSLILESASTNQTSMYLCANSLFGGSSTDTQYFGPGTRLTVL.

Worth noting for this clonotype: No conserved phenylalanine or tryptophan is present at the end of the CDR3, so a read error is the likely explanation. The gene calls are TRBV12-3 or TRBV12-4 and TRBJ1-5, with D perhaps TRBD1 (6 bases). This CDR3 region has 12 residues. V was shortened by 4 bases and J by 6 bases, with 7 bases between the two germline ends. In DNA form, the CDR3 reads TGTGCCAGCAGTTGGGGGCTTCAGCCCCAGCATATT. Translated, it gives CASSWGLQPQHI.

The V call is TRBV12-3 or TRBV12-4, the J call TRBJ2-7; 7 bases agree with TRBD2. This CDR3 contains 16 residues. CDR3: CVSSLFGGSRAYEQYF. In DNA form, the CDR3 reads TGTGTTAGCAGTTTGTTCGGCGGGAGTCGTGCGTACGAGCAGTACTTC.

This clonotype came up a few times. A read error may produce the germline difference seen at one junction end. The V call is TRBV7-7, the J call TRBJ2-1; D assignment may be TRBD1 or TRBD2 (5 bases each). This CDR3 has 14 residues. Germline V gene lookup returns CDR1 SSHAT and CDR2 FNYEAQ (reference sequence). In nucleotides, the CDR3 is TGTGCTAGCAGCTTAGGTCAGGCAGTAGGGGAGCGGTTCTTC. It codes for CASSLGQAVGERFF.

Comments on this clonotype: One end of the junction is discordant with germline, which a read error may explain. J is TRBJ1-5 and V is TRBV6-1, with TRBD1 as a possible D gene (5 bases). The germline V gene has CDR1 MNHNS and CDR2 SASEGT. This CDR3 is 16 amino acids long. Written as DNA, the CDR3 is TGTGCCAGCAGTGAAATATCTGGACATAGCAATCAGCCCCAGCAATTT. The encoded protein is CASSEISGHSNQPQQF.

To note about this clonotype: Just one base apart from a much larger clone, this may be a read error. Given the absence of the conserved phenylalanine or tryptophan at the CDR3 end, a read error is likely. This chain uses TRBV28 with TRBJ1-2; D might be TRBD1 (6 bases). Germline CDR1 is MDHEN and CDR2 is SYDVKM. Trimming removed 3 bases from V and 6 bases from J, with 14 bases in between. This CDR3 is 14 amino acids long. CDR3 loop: CASSFEGGGNGYTS. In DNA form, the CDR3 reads TGTGCCAGCAGTTTTGAAGGGGGGGGTAATGGCTACACCTCC.

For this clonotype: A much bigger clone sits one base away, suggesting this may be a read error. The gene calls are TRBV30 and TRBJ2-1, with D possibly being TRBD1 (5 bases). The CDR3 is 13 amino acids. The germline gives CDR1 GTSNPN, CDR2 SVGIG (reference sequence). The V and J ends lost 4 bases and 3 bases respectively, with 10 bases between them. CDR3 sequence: CAWMGHFYNEQFF. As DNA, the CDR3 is TGTGCCTGGATGGGGCATTTCTACAATGAGCAGTTCTTC. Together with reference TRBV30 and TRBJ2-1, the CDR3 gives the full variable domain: SQTIHQWPATLVQPVGSPLSLECTVEGTSNPNLYWYRQAAGRGLQLLFYSVGIGQISSEVPQNLSASRPQDRQFILSSKKLLLSDSGFYLCAWMGHFYNEQFFGPGTRLTVL.

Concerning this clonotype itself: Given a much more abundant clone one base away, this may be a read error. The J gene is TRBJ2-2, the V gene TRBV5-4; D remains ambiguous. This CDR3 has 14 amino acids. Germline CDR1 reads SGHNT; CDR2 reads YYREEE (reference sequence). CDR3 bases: TGTGTCAGCAGCCCTTCGTCGCACACCGGGGAGCTGTTTTTT. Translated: CVSSPSSHTGELFF. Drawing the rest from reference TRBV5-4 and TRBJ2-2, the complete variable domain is ETGVTQSPTHLIKTRGQQVTLRCSSQSGHNTVSWYQQALGQGPQFIFQYYREEENGRGNFPPRFSGLQFPNYSSELNVNALELDDSALYLCVSSPSSHTGELFFGEGSRLTVL.

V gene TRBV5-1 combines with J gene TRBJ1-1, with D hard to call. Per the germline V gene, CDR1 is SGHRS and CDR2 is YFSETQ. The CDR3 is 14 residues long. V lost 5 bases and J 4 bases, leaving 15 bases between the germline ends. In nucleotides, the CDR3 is TGCGCCAGCAGTCTCATCGGGGTGAGCACTGAAGCTTTCTTT. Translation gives CASSLIGVSTEAFF.

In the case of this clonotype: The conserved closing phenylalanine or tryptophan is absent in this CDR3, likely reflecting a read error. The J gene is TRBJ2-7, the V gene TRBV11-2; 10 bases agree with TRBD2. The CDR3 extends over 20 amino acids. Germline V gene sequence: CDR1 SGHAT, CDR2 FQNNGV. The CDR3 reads CASNLDVPGLASQNAYEQYS. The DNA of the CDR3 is TGTGCCAGCAACTTAGACGTCCCGGGACTAGCGTCTCAAAACGCCTACGAGCAGTACTCC.

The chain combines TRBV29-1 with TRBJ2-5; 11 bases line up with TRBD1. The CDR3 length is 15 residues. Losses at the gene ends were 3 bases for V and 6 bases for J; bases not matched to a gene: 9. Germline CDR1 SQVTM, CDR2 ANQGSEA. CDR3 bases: TGCAGCGTTGAGTCCGGGACAGGGGGTCTGAAGACCCAGTACTTC. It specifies CSVESGTGGLKTQYF.

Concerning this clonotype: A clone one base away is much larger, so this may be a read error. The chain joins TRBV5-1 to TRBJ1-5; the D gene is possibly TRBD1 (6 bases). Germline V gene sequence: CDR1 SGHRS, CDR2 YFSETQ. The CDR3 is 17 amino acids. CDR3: CAISLGPGKGDNQPQHF. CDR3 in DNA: TGCGCCATCAGCTTAGGACCAGGGAAGGGGGATAATCAGCCCCAGCATTTT.

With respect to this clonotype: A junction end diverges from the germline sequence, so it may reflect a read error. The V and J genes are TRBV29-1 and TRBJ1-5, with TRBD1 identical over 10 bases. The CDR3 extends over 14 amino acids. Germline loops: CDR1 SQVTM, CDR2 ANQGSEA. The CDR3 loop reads CNVAGQGMDQPQHF. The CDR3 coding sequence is TGCAACGTTGCGGGACAGGGGATGGATCAGCCCCAACATTTT. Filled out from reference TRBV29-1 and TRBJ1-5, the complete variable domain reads SAVISQKPSRDICQRGTSLTIQCQVDSQVTMMFWYRQQPGQSLTLIATANQGSEATYESGFVIDKFPISRPNLTFSTLTVSNMSPEDSSIYLCNVAGQGMDQPQHFGDGTRLSIL.

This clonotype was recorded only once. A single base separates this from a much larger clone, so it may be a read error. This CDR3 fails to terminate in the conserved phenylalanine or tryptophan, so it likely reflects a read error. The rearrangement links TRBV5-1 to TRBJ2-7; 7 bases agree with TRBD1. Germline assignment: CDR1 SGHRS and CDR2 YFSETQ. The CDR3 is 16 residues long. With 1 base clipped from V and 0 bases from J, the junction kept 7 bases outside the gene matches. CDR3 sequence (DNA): TGCGCCAGCAGCTTGCTATCTGGGGACAGCTCCTACGAGCAGTACATC. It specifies CASSLLSGDSSYEQYI.

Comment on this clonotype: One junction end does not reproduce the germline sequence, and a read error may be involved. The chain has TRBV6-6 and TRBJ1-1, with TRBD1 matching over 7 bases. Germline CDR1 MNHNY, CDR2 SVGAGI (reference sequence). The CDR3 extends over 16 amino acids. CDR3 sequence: CVSNQMEGNRGTETFF. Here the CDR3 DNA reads TGTGTCAGCAATCAAATGGAGGGGAACAGGGGTACTGAAACTTTCTTT.

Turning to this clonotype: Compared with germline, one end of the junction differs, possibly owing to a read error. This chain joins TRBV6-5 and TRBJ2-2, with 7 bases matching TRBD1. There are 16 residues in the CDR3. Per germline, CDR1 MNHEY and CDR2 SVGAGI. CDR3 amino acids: CAGSLDRVDDTGELFF. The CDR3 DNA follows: TGTGCCGGCAGCCTCGACAGGGTAGATGACACCGGAGAGCTGTTTTTT.